This T cell receptor (beta chain) originates from a study of cytomegalovirus exposure and HLA in healthy donors. Primers for the PCR totalled 60 Vbeta and 13 Jbeta. This table comes from immunoSEQ multiplex PCR, and its TCRdb copy is limited to in-frame clones, with some not included. Here the sample spans roughly 90,000 clones, around 78% being singletons. Concerning this clone: No antigen is known for it.

Study results and limitations: The authors reported that TCR beta sequences could predict HLA-A and HLA-B alleles. These predictions were accurate for most subjects in the first cohort.

Germline CDR1 reads MDHEN; CDR2 reads SYDVKM. The CDR3 has 14 residues. V lost 10 bases, J lost 11 bases, and 18 bases stayed unmatched. V and J are TRBV28 and TRBJ2-5, with 8 bases lining up with TRBD2. Sequenced material: PBMCs. This TCR came from a woman aged 40 to 50 in good health and CMV-seropositive. For the CDR3, the DNA is TGTGCCATCGTTCGTCGAGCGGGAGCGGGAGAGCAGTACTTC. Its translation is CAIVRRAGAGEQYF.